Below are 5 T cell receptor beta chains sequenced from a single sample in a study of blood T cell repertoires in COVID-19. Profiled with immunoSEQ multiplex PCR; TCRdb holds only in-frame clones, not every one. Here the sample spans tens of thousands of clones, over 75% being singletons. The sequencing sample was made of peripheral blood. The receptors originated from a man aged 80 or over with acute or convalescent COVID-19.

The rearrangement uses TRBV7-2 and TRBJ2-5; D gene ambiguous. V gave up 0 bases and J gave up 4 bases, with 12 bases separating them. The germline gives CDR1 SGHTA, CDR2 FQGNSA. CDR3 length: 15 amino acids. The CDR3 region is CASSLAPGNRETQYF. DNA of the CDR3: TGTGCCAGCAGCTTAGCCCCGGGTAACCGAGAGACCCAGTACTTC.

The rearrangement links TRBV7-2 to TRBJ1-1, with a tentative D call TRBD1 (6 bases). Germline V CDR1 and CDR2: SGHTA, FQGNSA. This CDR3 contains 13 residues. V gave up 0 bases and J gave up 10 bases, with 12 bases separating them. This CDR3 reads CASSLAYWDIAFF. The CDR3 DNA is TGTGCCAGCAGCTTAGCCTATTGGGACATAGCTTTCTTT.

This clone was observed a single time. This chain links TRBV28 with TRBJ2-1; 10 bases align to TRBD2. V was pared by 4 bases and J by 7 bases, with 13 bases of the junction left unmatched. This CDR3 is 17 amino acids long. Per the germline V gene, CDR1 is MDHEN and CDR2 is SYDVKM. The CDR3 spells CASSSYGRTSGTNEQFF. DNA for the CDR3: TGTGCCAGCAGTTCTTATGGGCGGACTAGCGGCACTAATGAGCAGTTCTTC.

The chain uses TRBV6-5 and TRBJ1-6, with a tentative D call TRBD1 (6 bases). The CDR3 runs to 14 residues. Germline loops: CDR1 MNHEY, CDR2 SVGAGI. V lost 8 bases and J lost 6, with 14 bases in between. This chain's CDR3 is CASQRTAFNSPLHF. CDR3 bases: TGTGCCAGCCAACGGACAGCCTTTAATTCACCCCTCCACTTT.

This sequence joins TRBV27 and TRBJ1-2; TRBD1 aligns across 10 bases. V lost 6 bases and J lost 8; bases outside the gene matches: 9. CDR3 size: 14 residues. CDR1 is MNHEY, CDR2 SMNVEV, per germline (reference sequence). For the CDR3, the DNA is TGTGCCAGCAGGCCGACAGGGGGCGCAGGGGGCTACACCTTC. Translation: CASRPTGGAGGYTF.